This T cell receptor beta chain is from a study of beta chain features in type 1 diabetes. Study observations and caveats: Naive, central memory and Treg TCRB repertoires appeared more alike in patients than in healthy donors.

All of the isolated RNA was reverse transcribed, so expressed TCRB transcripts were sequenced. Measured with immunoSEQ multiplex PCR; TCRdb has only the in-frame clones, and not every one. The table has 500,000 to 700,000 clones, 15% to 18% seen once. Losses at the gene ends were 7 bases for V and 8 bases for J; bases not matched to a gene: 7. CDR1 and CDR2 (germline): MDHEN, SYDVKM. The CDR3 runs to 12 residues. Notes on this clone: Its antigen is not identified.

The chain joins TRBV28 to TRBJ2-7, with TRBD1 matching over 8 bases. The sequenced sample consisted of naive CD4+ T cells from blood. The receptor was derived from a man between 18 and 29 years old in good health. CDR3 protein: CASTSQGAQQYF. Here the CDR3 DNA reads TGTGCCAGCACTTCTCAGGGGGCCCAGCAGTACTTC.